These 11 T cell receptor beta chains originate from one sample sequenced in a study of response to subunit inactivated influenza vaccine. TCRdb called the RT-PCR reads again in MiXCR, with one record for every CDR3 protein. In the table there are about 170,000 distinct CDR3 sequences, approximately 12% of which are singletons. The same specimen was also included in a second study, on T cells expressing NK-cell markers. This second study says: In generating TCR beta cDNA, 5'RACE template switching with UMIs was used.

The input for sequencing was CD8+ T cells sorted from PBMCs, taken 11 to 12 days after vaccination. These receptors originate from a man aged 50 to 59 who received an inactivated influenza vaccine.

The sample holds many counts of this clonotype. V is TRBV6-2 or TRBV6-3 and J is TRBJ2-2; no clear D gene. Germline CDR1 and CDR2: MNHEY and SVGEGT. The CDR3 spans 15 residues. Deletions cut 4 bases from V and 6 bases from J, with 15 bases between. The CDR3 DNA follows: TGTGCCAGCAGTTTCGTGGGTCTAGATGCCGGGGAGCTGTTTTTT. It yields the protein CASSFVGLDAGELFF.

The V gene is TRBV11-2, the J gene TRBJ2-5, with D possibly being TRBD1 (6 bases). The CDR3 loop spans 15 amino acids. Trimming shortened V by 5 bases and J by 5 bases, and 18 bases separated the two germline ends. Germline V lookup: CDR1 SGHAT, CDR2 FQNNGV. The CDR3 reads CASSDLVQGWETQYF. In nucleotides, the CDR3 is TGTGCCAGCAGCGACTTGGTACAGGGTTGGGAGACCCAGTACTTC. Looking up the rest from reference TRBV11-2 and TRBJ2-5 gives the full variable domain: EAGVAQSPRYKIIEKRQSVAFWCNPISGHATLYWYQQILGQGPKLLIQFQNNGVVDDSQLPKDRFSAERLKGVDSTLKIQPAKLEDSAVYLCASSDLVQGWETQYFGPGTRLLVL.

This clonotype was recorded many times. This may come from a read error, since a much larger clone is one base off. CDR3 sequence reads: CASSLTSGSTDTQYF. The CDR3, as DNA: TGTGCCAGCAGCTTGACTAGCGGGAGCACAGATACGCAGTATTTT. V gene TRBV7-7 combines with J gene TRBJ2-3, with 10 bases aligning to TRBD2. CDR1 SSHAT and CDR2 FNYEAQ come from the germline V gene (reference sequence). Germline trimming cut 3 bases from V and 0 bases from J; bases unmatched to any gene: 0. The CDR3 spans 15 residues. Using reference TRBV7-7 and TRBJ2-3 for the parts outside the CDR3, the full variable domain is GAGVSQSPRYKVTKRGQDVTLRCDPISSHATLYWYQQALGQGPEFLTYFNYEAQPDKSGLPSDRFSAERPEGSISTLTIQRTEQRDSAMYRCASSLTSGSTDTQYFGPGTRLTVL.

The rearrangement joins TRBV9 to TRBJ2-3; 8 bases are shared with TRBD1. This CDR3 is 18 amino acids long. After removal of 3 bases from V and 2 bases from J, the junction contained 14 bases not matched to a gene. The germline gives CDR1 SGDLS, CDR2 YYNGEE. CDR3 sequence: CASSANPDRAMTTDTQYF. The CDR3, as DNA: TGTGCCAGCAGCGCCAACCCGGACAGGGCGATGACCACAGATACGCAGTATTTT.

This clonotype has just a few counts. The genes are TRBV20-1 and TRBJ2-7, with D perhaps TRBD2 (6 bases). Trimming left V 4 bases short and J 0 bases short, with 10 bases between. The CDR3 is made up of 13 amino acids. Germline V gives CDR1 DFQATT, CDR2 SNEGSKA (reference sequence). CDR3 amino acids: CSATAGPSYEQYF. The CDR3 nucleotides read TGCAGTGCTACGGCGGGACCCTCCTACGAGCAGTACTTC.

The CDR3 loop reads CASSGRESYEQYF. The CDR3 DNA reads TGTGCCAGCAGTGGGCGGGAATCCTACGAGCAGTACTTC. V gene TRBV2 combines with J gene TRBJ2-7; tentative D call: TRBD2 (6 bases). V lost 4 bases, J lost 1 base, and 8 bases lay in between. Germline values: CDR1 SNHLY, CDR2 FYNNEI. This CDR3 contains 13 residues.

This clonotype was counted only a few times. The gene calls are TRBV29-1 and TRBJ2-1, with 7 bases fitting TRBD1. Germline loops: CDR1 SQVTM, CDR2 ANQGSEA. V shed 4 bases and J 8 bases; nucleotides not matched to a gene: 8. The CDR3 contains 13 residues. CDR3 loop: CSVVCRGSDEQFF. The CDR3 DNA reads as TGCAGCGTTGTGTGCAGGGGGTCGGATGAGCAGTTCTTC.

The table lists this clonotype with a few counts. In DNA, the CDR3 is TGTGCCAGCAGCATTACAGGGTTCGGCTATGGCTACACCTTC. Translation gives CASSITGFGYGYTF. This chain joins TRBV7-9 and TRBJ1-2, with D perhaps matching TRBD1 (6 bases). V was trimmed by 5 bases and J by 4 bases, leaving 14 bases between them. CDR1 and CDR2 from the germline V gene are SEHNR and FQNEAQ (reference sequence). CDR3 length equals 14 residues.

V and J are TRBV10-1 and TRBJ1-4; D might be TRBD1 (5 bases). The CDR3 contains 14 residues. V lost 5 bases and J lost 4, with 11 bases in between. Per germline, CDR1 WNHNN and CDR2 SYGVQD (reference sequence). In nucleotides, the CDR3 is TGCGCCAGCAGTCCTCGGGACCTTAATGAAAAACTGTTTTTT. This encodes CASSPRDLNEKLFF.

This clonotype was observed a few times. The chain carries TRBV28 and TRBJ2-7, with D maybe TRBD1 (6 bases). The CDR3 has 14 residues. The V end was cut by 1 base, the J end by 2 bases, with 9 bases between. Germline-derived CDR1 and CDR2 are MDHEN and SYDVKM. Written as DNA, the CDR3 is TGTGCCAGCAGTTTATTTGCAGGGGCCTACGAGCAGTACTTC. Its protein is CASSLFAGAYEQYF.

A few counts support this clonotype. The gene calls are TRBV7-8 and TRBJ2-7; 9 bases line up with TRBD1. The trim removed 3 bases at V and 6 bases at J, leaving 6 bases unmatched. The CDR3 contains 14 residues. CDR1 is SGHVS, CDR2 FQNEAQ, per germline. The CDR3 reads CASSFRDRVFEQYF. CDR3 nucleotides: TGTGCCAGCAGCTTCCGGGACAGGGTCTTCGAGCAGTACTTC. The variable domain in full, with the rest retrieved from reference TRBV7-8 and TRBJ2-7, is GAGVSQSPRYKVAKRGQDVALRCDPISGHVSLFWYQQALGQGPEFLTYFQNEAQLDKSGLPSDRFFAERPEGSVSTLKIQRTQQEDSAVYLCASSFRDRVFEQYFGPGTRLTVT.